These 3 T cell receptor beta chains share one sample of origin, sequenced in a study of response to subunit inactivated influenza vaccine (dated by TCRdb to the late 2010s). Library construction relied on RT-PCR. This sample was sequenced with an Illumina HiSeq 2500. TCRdb redid the processing of the public reads, applying fastp at Q25 and MiXCR, and retained in-frame beta chains. Here each entry gathers all rows of one CDR3 protein and keeps the most common genes and DNA. This sample is represented by 250,000 to 350,000 distinct CDR3 sequences; about 20% of them were singletons. The ten largest clones represent approximately 10% of the sample. The sample was PBMCs from blood, taken about 20 months after vaccination. These receptors came from a man aged 45 to 75 who received an inactivated influenza vaccine. Donor details come from another sample of the same person, matched by shared clones.

J is TRBJ2-7 and V is TRBV12-3 or TRBV12-4; either TRBD1 or TRBD2 may supply D (5 bases each). V was cut by 2 bases and J by 3 bases, with 8 bases left in between. The CDR3 is made up of 13 amino acids. The CDR3 protein is CASSLWDGYEQYF. Here the CDR3 DNA reads TGTGCCAGCAGTTTATGGGACGGCTACGAGCAGTACTTC.

This chain uses TRBV4-2 with TRBJ1-3, with D hard to call. The germline CDR1 and CDR2 sequences are LGHNA and YNFKEQ. The germline V and J ends were trimmed by 1 base and 0 bases, with 7 bases remaining between them. The CDR3 totals 15 residues. CDR3 protein: CASSQGASSGNTIYF. The CDR3 nucleotides are TGTGCCAGCAGCCAAGGGGCGAGCTCTGGAAACACCATATATTTT.

In this sample, this clonotype turned up many times. The chain combines TRBV18 with TRBJ1-5; 12 bases are shared with TRBD1. The V and J ends lost 4 bases and 8 bases, in that order; junction bases with no gene match: 3. The CDR3 length is 14 residues. The V gene's germline CDR1 is KGHSH and CDR2 LQKENI. The CDR3 is CASSRGQGAEPQHF. DNA for the CDR3: TGTGCCAGCTCACGGGGACAGGGGGCCGAGCCCCAGCATTTT.